A single sample is the source of the 7 T cell receptor beta chains below, sequenced in a study of spatial heterogeneity in lung cancer. TCRdb re-called the 5' RACE reads with MiXCR, one entry per CDR3 protein. The sample lists 15,000 or so distinct CDR3 sequences; around 5.9% were seen once. As to time point: blood at routine non-recurrence follow-up after resection. Material: PBMCs, obtained at follow-up. Every receptor here comes from a male donor with early-stage non-small cell lung cancer.

This clonotype was counted between two and nine times. The chain has TRBV12-3 or TRBV12-4 and TRBJ1-1, with 7 bases identical to TRBD1. The CDR3 loop spans 13 amino acids. The V segment lost 6 bases and the J segment 0 bases; nucleotides outside the gene matches: 1. The CDR3 loop reads CASRGQLNTEAFF. In DNA, the CDR3 is TGTGCCAGCAGGGGACAGCTGAACACTGAAGCTTTCTTT.

This clonotype was found many times. The chain employs TRBV28 and TRBJ2-7, with 8 bases matching TRBD1. The CDR3 consists of 15 residues. The junction had 6 bases not matched to a gene; V was cut back by 5 bases and J by 0 bases. Germline V gene lookup returns CDR1 MDHEN and CDR2 SYDVKM. CDR3 in amino acids: CASSPRTGSSYEQYF. The CDR3, as DNA: TGTGCCAGCAGTCCACGGACAGGGAGCTCCTACGAGCAGTACTTC.

J is TRBJ1-2 and V is TRBV5-1; 8 positions match TRBD1. The CDR3 sequence is 14 residues long. Germline V gives CDR1 SGHRS, CDR2 YFSETQ. J lost 2 bases, V lost 4 bases, and 4 bases had no gene match. CDR3 sequence reads: CASSARGRNYGYTF. CDR3 nucleotides: TGCGCCAGCAGCGCCAGGGGGCGCAACTATGGCTACACCTTC.

This clonotype has at least ten counts. V and J are TRBV11-2 and TRBJ2-7; 11 bases agree with TRBD1. V shed 4 bases and J 6 bases; nucleotides not matched to a gene: 2. The CDR3 covers 13 residues. The germline CDR1 and CDR2 sequences are SGHAT and FQNNGV. The DNA of the CDR3 is TGTGCCAGCAGCTGGGACAGGGGGGGCGAGCAGTACTTC. The encoded protein is CASSWDRGGEQYF. Full variable domain (remainder filled in from reference TRBV11-2 and TRBJ2-7): EAGVAQSPRYKIIEKRQSVAFWCNPISGHATLYWYQQILGQGPKLLIQFQNNGVVDDSQLPKDRFSAERLKGVDSTLKIQPAKLEDSAVYLCASSWDRGGEQYFGPGTRLTVT.

This clonotype has ten or more counts. V gene TRBV24-1 combines with J gene TRBJ2-1; 8 nucleotides match TRBD1. The CDR3 sequence is 12 residues long. CDR1 and CDR2 from the germline V gene are KGHDR and SFDVKD. With 7 bases clipped from V and 7 bases from J, the junction kept 2 bases outside the gene matches. This CDR3 reads CATSDRGNEQFF. The CDR3 nucleotides read TGTGCCACCAGCGACAGGGGTAATGAGCAGTTCTTC.

This clonotype has a count of ten or more. The chain joins TRBV12-3 or TRBV12-4 to TRBJ1-1; D is undetermined. With 3 bases removed from V and 1 base from J, the gap between germline ends came to 9 bases. The CDR3 loop spans 14 amino acids. CDR3 in DNA: TGTGCCAGCAGTTTGATTCAGGAGAACACTGAAGCTTTCTTT. Translating it yields CASSLIQENTEAFF.

The sample holds a few counts of this clonotype. One end of the junction varies from germline; a read error may be responsible. The V and J genes are TRBV7-2 and TRBJ2-5; 8 bases line up with TRBD1. This CDR3 is 13 amino acids long. Germline values: CDR1 SGHTA, CDR2 FQGNSA. CDR3: CVSSARTGETQYF. Here the CDR3 DNA reads TGTGTCAGCAGCGCGAGGACAGGGGAGACCCAGTACTTC. The entire variable domain, with the rest obtained from reference TRBV7-2 and TRBJ2-5, is as follows: GAGVSQSPSNKVTEKGKDVELRCDPISGHTALYWYRQSLGQGLEFLIYFQGNSAPDKSGLPSDRFSAERTGGSVSTLTIQRTQQEDSAVYLCVSSARTGETQYFGPGTRLLVL.